What follows are 18 T cell receptor beta chains derived from one specimen sequenced in a study of control samples from healthy donors and cancer patients. Some clones are missing from TCRdb's copy, which holds only in-frame ones; the method was immunoSEQ multiplex PCR. The sample consists of tens of thousands of clones, 88% of them appearing once. Sequencing input: blood. The receptors were sampled from a woman in her 70s in good health.

A remark on this clone: An end of the junction differs from the germline gene, which may be a read error. This rearrangement joins TRBV6-5 to TRBJ2-7; D is possibly TRBD2 (6 bases). The CDR3 covers 15 residues. CDR1 is MNHEY, CDR2 SVGAGI, per germline. DNA of the CDR3: TGTGCCAGCAGTTACCCGGGACTTCGGGGCTCCGAGCAGTGCTTC. This encodes CASSYPGLRGSEQCF.

The CDR3 nucleotides read TGTGCCAGCAGCTTAGCGGTAAGGGGCGGCGATGGCTACACCTTC. This gives the protein CASSLAVRGGDGYTF. The chain links TRBV7-9 to TRBJ1-2; D possibly corresponds to TRBD1 (5 bases). This CDR3 contains 15 residues. CDR1 is SEHNR and CDR2 is FQNEAQ in the germline V gene (reference sequence). V was shortened by 0 bases and J by 6 bases, with 14 bases between the two germline ends.

The J gene is TRBJ2-7, the V gene TRBV6-1; 10 positions match TRBD1. Germline V gene lookup returns CDR1 MNHNS and CDR2 SASEGT. This CDR3 is 15 amino acids long. The V segment lost 3 bases and the J segment 4 bases; nucleotides outside the gene matches: 6. Here the CDR3 reads CASSEALGQGYEQYF. The CDR3 nucleotides read TGTGCCAGCAGTGAGGCCCTGGGACAGGGGTACGAGCAGTACTTC.

The chain joins TRBV19 to TRBJ1-6; the match to TRBD1 covers 9 bases. This CDR3 region has 15 residues. CDR1 LNHDA and CDR2 SQIVND come from the germline V gene (reference sequence). V lost 4 bases, J lost 7 bases, and 5 bases stayed unmatched. CDR3 amino acids: CASSTGQGDNSPLHF. CDR3 in DNA: TGTGCCAGTAGTACGGGACAGGGAGACAATTCACCCCTCCACTTT. Combining the CDR3 with reference TRBV19 and TRBJ1-6 gives the whole variable domain DGGITQSPKYLFRKEGQNVTLSCEQNLNHDAMYWYRQDPGQGLRLIYYSQIVNDFQKGDIAEGYSVSREKKESFPLTVTSAQKNPTAFYLCASSTGQGDNSPLHFGNGTRLTVT.

The rearrangement links TRBV5-1 to TRBJ2-2, with 14 bases lining up with TRBD2. The V and J ends lost 4 bases and 2 bases, in that order; junction bases with no gene match: 7. The CDR3 runs to 18 residues. The V gene's germline CDR1 is SGHRS and CDR2 YFSETQ. The CDR3 nucleotides are TGCGCCAGCAGCCACTCCGGGACTAGCGGGAGCAACACCGGGGAGCTGTTTTTT. Residues: CASSHSGTSGSNTGELFF. The entire variable domain, with the rest obtained from reference TRBV5-1 and TRBJ2-2, is as follows: KAGVTQTPRYLIKTRGQQVTLSCSPISGHRSVSWYQQTPGQGLQFLFEYFSETQRNKGNFPGRFSGRQFSNSRSEMNVSTLELGDSALYLCASSHSGTSGSNTGELFFGEGSRLTVL.

This clone is a singleton in its sample. CDR3 bases: TGTGCCAGCTCACCGCGTATGAGCGGGGGAGAGACCCAGTACTTC. Translated: CASSPRMSGGETQYF. The rearrangement links TRBV18 to TRBJ2-5; 8 bases align to TRBD2. The CDR3 length is 15 residues. Germline V gene data show CDR1 as KGHSH and CDR2 as LQKENI. V shed 3 bases, J shed 4 bases, and the junction held 7 bases outside the gene matches.

The rearrangement links TRBV5-4 to TRBJ2-3; the match to TRBD1 covers 9 bases. Germline assignment: CDR1 SGHNT and CDR2 YYREEE (reference sequence). The CDR3 is 18 residues long. The J segment lost 3 bases and the V segment lost 4 bases, leaving 15 bases of the junction unmatched. The CDR3 DNA reads as TGTGCCAGCAGCGATGGTGGACAGGGGTTGTTGGGGACAGATACGCAGTATTTT. Its translation is CASSDGGQGLLGTDTQYF.

This clone appeared once. The CDR3 region has the DNA TGTGCCAGCTCACCTGCCGCAGGGCTCGGGAACACTGAAGCTTTCTTT. Protein product: CASSPAAGLGNTEAFF. The genes are TRBV18 and TRBJ1-1, with a tentative D call TRBD1 (5 bases). This CDR3 region has 16 residues. The V gene lost 3 bases and the J gene lost 1 base, with 15 bases spanning the gap. Germline CDR1 is KGHSH and CDR2 is LQKENI.

The rearrangement uses TRBV11-3 and TRBJ2-5; tentative D call: TRBD2 (6 bases). The germline gives CDR1 SGHNT, CDR2 YENEEA. The CDR3 is 13 amino acids. Trimming left V 5 bases short and J 5 bases short, with 12 bases between. CDR3 protein: CASSKTSGETQYF. In nucleotides, the CDR3 is TGTGCCAGCAGCAAGACTAGTGGGGAGACCCAGTACTTC. Filled out from reference TRBV11-3 and TRBJ2-5, the complete variable domain reads EAGVVQSPRYKIIEKKQPVAFWCNPISGHNTLYWYLQNLGQGPELLIRYENEEAVDDSQLPKDRFSAERLKGVDSTLKIQPAELGDSAVYLCASSKTSGETQYFGPGTRLLVL.

The rearrangement joins TRBV6-5 to TRBJ1-5, with no clear D. This CDR3 is built from 15 residues. Germline V gene lookup returns CDR1 MNHEY and CDR2 SVGAGI. V gave up 8 bases and J gave up 0 bases, with 14 bases separating them. In DNA, the CDR3 is TGTGCCAGCGAGTACTCAGACTATAGCAATCAGCCCCAGCATTTT. It specifies CASEYSDYSNQPQHF.

The rearrangement uses TRBV6-4 and TRBJ1-4; D uncertain. The CDR3 is 14 residues long. V was trimmed by 2 bases and J by 10 bases, leaving 14 bases between them. Germline loops: CDR1 MRHNA, CDR2 SNTAGT. CDR3: CASSDQAGVGKLFF. The CDR3 DNA reads TGTGCCAGCAGTGACCAGGCAGGAGTGGGAAAACTGTTTTTT.

The rearrangement uses TRBV3-1 (or the pseudogene TRBV3-2) and TRBJ2-1; 8 bases agree with TRBD2. The V segment lost 0 bases and the J segment 2 bases; nucleotides outside the gene matches: 0. The CDR3 loop spans 15 amino acids. Germline CDR1 and CDR2: LGHDT and YNNKEL (reference sequence). The CDR3 nucleotides read TGTGCCAGCAGCCAAGATAGCGGGACCTACAATGAGCAGTTCTTC. Its translation: CASSQDSGTYNEQFF.

This chain links TRBV30 with TRBJ2-1; the match to TRBD1 covers 7 bases. The CDR3 runs to 16 residues. Trimming removed 6 bases from V and 8 bases from J; junction bases left unmatched: 19. CDR1 is GTSNPN, CDR2 SVGIG, per germline (reference sequence). In nucleotides, the CDR3 is TGTGCCTGTTCTCGCACCGGGGACAGCGCCCTCGATGAGCAGTTCTTC. It specifies CACSRTGDSALDEQFF.

The CDR3 DNA follows: TGTGCCAGCAGCCAGACAGATGGGGACTACGAGCAGTACTTC. This sequence encodes CASSQTDGDYEQYF. V is TRBV7-6 and J is TRBJ2-7; possibly TRBD1 for D (5 bases). CDR3 length: 14 amino acids. CDR1 is SGHVS and CDR2 is FNYEAQ in the germline V gene. V lost 5 bases, J lost 3 bases, and 14 bases lay in between.

The genes are TRBV9 and TRBJ2-7, with D hard to call. V lost 0 bases and J 4 bases, leaving 17 bases between the germline ends. CDR3 length: 16 amino acids. The germline V gene encodes CDR1 SGDLS and CDR2 YYNGEE. CDR3 loop: CASSVEDTRPNYEQYF. Here the CDR3 DNA reads TGTGCCAGCAGCGTAGAAGACACCCGTCCAAATTACGAGCAGTACTTC.

The chain joins TRBV15 to TRBJ1-1; unclear D gene. Deletions cut 6 bases from V and 3 bases from J, with 14 bases between. Germline loops: CDR1 LNHNV, CDR2 YYDKDF (reference sequence). This CDR3 region has 14 residues. CDR3 DNA sequence: TGTGCCACCAGTCCCCTTCAAAGGTACACTGAAGCTTTCTTT. Translating gives CATSPLQRYTEAFF.

The CDR3 region is CASIPGGVSPTEAFF. DNA for the CDR3: TGTGCCAGTATCCCCGGCGGGGTTTCTCCCACTGAAGCTTTCTTT. The gene calls are TRBV19 and TRBJ1-1; D ambiguous. The V and J ends lost 7 bases and 4 bases respectively, with 19 bases between them. The CDR3 is 15 amino acids. The V gene's germline CDR1 is LNHDA and CDR2 SQIVND (reference sequence).

This chain uses TRBV9 with TRBJ2-1, with TRBD2 identical over 8 bases. The CDR3 spans 15 residues. Losses at the gene ends were 0 bases for V and 8 bases for J; bases not matched to a gene: 7. Germline assignment: CDR1 SGDLS and CDR2 YYNGEE. The CDR3 DNA follows: TGTGCCAGCAGCGTAGCAGCGGGAGCTGGGGATGAGCAGTTCTTC. Protein: CASSVAAGAGDEQFF.